The sequence of this TCR beta chain was determined in a study of cytomegalovirus exposure and HLA in healthy donors. PCR involved 60 Vbeta and 13 Jbeta primers. Original data processing: In a later analysis, about 12 million of 65 million to 80 million unique beta chains occurred in at least two donors. Using immunoSEQ multiplex PCR, the repertoire was profiled, and TCRdb retains in-frame clones only, with some absent. V, J and clone size are taken as reported in that table, and D and trimming were inferred from the DNA itself. The repertoire holds about 180,000 clones, 70% to 80% seen once, with about 1.5% in the top ten. The CDR3 length is 13 residues. Germline CDR1 is GTSNPN and CDR2 is SVGIG (reference sequence). Between the trimmed V and J ends, which lost 0 bases and 5 bases, there was a span of 8 bases. This clone was counted only a few times.

The chain recombines TRBV30 with TRBJ1-5, with a weak D call TRBD1 (5 bases). The source material was PBMCs. This clonotype originated in a man aged 18-30 years in good health and CMV-seronegative. The CDR3 region has the DNA TGTGCCTGGAGTGTACAGGACCATCAGCCCCAGCATTTT. This translates into CAWSVQDHQPQHF.